This TCR beta chain derives from a study of cytomegalovirus exposure and HLA in healthy donors. In this sample, this clone turned up a few times. One end of the junction does not line up with germline, which may come from a read error. Distinct nucleotide sequences in the sample also encode this CDR3. Both 60 Vbeta primers and 13 Jbeta primers went into the PCR. This table comes from immunoSEQ multiplex PCR, and its TCRdb copy is limited to in-frame clones, with some not included. The sample carries 55,000 to 80,000 clones, approximately 75% recorded once. The sequence was obtained from a man in his sixties in good health and CMV-seropositive. The sequencing sample was made of PBMCs.

CDR3 sequence: CASSEGLAGNWGQETQYF. The CDR3 DNA is TGCGCCAGCAGTGAGGGTCTAGCGGGGAACTGGGGCCAAGAGACCCAGTACTTC. The chain employs TRBV2 and TRBJ2-5; 9 bases agree with TRBD2. Per the germline V gene, CDR1 is SNHLY and CDR2 is FYNNEI. This CDR3 is built from 18 residues.